This entry concerns a single T cell receptor (beta chain). Its specificity is unknown. This sample was included in a study of post-analysis software for immune sequencing data. Overall study context: Relapsing-remitting, secondary progressive and progressive-relapsing forms made up the multiple sclerosis disease courses.

Findings and limits, study-wide: Controls showed significantly higher normalized Chao1 diversity than did multiple sclerosis patients. Roughly 5 TRBV segments occurring more often in patients than controls included TRBV5-6, TRBV5-1 and TRBV20-1.

This CDR3 is built from 14 residues. Germline CDR1 is SGHTA and CDR2 is FQGNSA. The germline V and J ends were trimmed by 1 base and 3 bases, with 10 bases remaining between them. The TCR beta cDNA libraries carried unique molecular identifiers. TCRdb reprocessed the PCR reads with MiXCR, giving one entry per CDR3 protein. The table includes roughly 800,000 distinct CDR3 sequences, about half detected once. This sequence joins TRBV7-2 and TRBJ2-7; D is ambiguous. Sequenced input: blood. The source of this sequence is a girl between 10 and 17 years old with multiple sclerosis. CDR3 sequence reads: CASSLDPKNYEQYF. CDR3 DNA: TGTGCCAGCAGCTTAGACCCTAAAAACTACGAGCAGTACTTC.